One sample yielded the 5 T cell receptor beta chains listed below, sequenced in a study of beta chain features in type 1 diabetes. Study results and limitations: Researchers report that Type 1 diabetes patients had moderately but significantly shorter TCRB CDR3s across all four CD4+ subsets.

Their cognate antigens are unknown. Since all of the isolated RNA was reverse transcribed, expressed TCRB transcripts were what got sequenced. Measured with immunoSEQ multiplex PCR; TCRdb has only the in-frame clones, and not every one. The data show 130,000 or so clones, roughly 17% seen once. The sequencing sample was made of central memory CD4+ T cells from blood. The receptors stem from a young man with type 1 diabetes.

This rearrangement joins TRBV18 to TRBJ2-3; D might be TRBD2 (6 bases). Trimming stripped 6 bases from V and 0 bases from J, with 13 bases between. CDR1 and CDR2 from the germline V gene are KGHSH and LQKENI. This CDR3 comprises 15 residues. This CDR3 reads CASSLEGASTDTQYF. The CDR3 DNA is TGTGCCAGCTCCCTGGAGGGAGCTAGCACAGATACGCAGTATTTT.

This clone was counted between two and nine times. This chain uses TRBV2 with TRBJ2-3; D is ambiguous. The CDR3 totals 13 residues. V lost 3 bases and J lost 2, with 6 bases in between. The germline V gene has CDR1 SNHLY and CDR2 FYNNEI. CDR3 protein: CASSDPNTDTQYF. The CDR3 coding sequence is TGTGCCAGCAGTGACCCGAACACAGATACGCAGTATTTT.

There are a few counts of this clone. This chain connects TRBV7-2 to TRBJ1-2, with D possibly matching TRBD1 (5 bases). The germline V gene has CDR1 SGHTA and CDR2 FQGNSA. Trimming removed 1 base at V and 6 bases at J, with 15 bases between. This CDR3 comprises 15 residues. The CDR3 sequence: CASSLVGTRVNGYTF. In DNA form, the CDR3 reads TGTGCCAGCAGCTTAGTGGGGACGAGAGTGAATGGCTACACCTTC.

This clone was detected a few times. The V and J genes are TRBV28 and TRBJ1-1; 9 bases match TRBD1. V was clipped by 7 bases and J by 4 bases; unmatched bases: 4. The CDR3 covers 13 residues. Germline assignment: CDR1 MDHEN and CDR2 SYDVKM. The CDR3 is CASTRQGGTEAFF. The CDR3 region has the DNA TGTGCCAGCACCAGACAGGGGGGCACTGAAGCTTTCTTT.

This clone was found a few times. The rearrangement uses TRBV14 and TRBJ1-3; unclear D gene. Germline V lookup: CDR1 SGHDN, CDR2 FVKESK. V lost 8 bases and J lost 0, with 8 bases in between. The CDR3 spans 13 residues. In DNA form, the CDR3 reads TGTGCCAGCCGTCCATCCTCTGGAAACACCATATATTTT. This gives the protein CASRPSSGNTIYF.